The 21 T cell receptor beta chains reported below all come from one sample, sequenced in a study of T cell responses to AZD1222 COVID-19 vaccine. Profiled with immunoSEQ multiplex PCR; TCRdb holds only in-frame clones, not every one. Among about 96,000 clones listed, 90% were seen once. Here the sequenced sample was peripheral blood, taken on day 0 of AZD1222 vaccination. The receptors were gathered from an adult in good health.

The chain links TRBV18 to TRBJ1-2; weak D call: TRBD1 (5 bases). V lost 4 bases and J lost 8, with 14 bases in between. Germline CDR1 is KGHSH and CDR2 is LQKENI. The CDR3 has 13 residues. The CDR3 sequence: CASSRGDQGGYTF. In DNA form, the CDR3 reads TGTGCCAGCTCACGCGGGGACCAAGGGGGCTACACCTTC. Drawing the rest from reference TRBV18 and TRBJ1-2, the complete variable domain is NAGVMQNPRHLVRRRGQEARLRCSPMKGHSHVYWYRQLPEEGLKFMVYLQKENIIDESGMPKERFSAEFPKEGPSILRIQQVVRGDSAAYFCASSRGDQGGYTFGSGTRLTVV.

This rearrangement joins TRBV2 to TRBJ1-2, with D possibly being TRBD1 (5 bases). V was clipped by 5 bases and J by 1 base, with 8 bases between them. Germline-derived CDR1 and CDR2 are SNHLY and FYNNEI. The CDR3 spans 13 residues. The CDR3 region is CASSRDGNYGYTF. The CDR3 nucleotides are TGTGCCAGCAGTCGGGACGGTAACTATGGCTACACCTTC.

This clone was counted once. The chain has TRBV30 and TRBJ1-3; D not resolved. The V gene's germline CDR1 is GTSNPN and CDR2 SVGIG (reference sequence). Trimming took off 1 base at V and 0 bases at J, with 10 bases between the two ends. The CDR3 contains 15 residues. This CDR3 reads CAWSGRVISGNTIYF. Written as DNA, the CDR3 is TGTGCCTGGAGTGGAAGGGTTATCTCTGGAAACACCATATATTTT.

On this clone: This sample includes further DNA sequences coding for the same CDR3. This chain connects TRBV6-2 or TRBV6-3 to TRBJ1-1; weak D call: TRBD1 (6 bases). With 2 bases removed from V and 4 bases from J, the gap between germline ends came to 11 bases. CDR3 length: 14 amino acids. The germline CDR1 and CDR2 sequences are MNHEY and SVGEGT. CDR3 amino acids: CASSYGQGSTEAFF. The CDR3 DNA is TGTGCCAGCAGTTACGGGCAGGGGAGCACTGAAGCTTTCTTT.

The chain recombines TRBV25-1 with TRBJ1-1; possible D gene TRBD1, 5 bases. V was shortened by 7 bases and J by 7 bases, with 13 bases between the two germline ends. The CDR3 covers 12 residues. CDR1 is MGHDK and CDR2 is SYGVNS in the germline V gene. The CDR3 nucleotides are TGTGCCAGCACTACAGGAACTAATGAAGCTTTCTTT. Translation gives CASTTGTNEAFF.

The chain uses TRBV5-5 and TRBJ2-3, with TRBD1 matching 9 bases. Trimming took 2 bases from V and 2 from J; bases not matched to a gene: 6. Looked up from germline, CDR1 is SGHKS and CDR2 is YYEKEE (reference sequence). The CDR3 runs to 16 residues. The CDR3 loop reads CASSLATGGFTDTQYF. CDR3 coding DNA: TGTGCCAGCAGCTTAGCGACAGGGGGGTTCACAGATACGCAGTATTTT. Variable domain in full (rest from reference TRBV5-5 and TRBJ2-3): DAGVTQSPTHLIKTRGQQVTLRCSPISGHKSVSWYQQVLGQGPQFIFQYYEKEERGRGNFPDRFSARQFPNYSSELNVNALLLGDSALYLCASSLATGGFTDTQYFGPGTRLTVL.

This sequence joins TRBV7-2 and TRBJ1-4; D ambiguous. The CDR3 has 13 amino acids. V was shortened by 1 base and J by 10 bases, with 10 bases between the two germline ends. The V gene's germline CDR1 is SGHTA and CDR2 FQGNSA. The CDR3 loop reads CASSLGASRKLFF. The DNA of the CDR3 is TGTGCCAGCAGCTTAGGGGCTTCGAGAAAACTGTTTTTT.

The count of this clone is one. The chain combines TRBV5-6 with TRBJ2-7; no firm D call. The germline CDR1 and CDR2 sequences are SGHDT and YYEEEE. The CDR3 runs to 15 residues. With 7 bases removed from V and 2 bases from J, the gap between germline ends came to 19 bases. The CDR3 nucleotides read TGTGCCAGCCGGGCACCCGCGCTTCAGACCTACGAGCAGTACTTC. This codes for CASRAPALQTYEQYF.

The chain recombines TRBV10-3 with TRBJ1-2; unclear D gene. This CDR3 contains 11 residues. The V gene's germline CDR1 is ENHRY and CDR2 SYGVKD. V was pared by 7 bases and J by 5 bases, with 8 bases between. For the CDR3, the DNA is TGTGCCATCACCCCGGGTTATGGCTACACCTTC. It is translated as CAITPGYGYTF.

In this sample, this clone turned up a few times. The chain uses TRBV12-3 or TRBV12-4 and TRBJ1-1; no clear D. The CDR3 is 13 amino acids. Trimming left V 5 bases short and J 0 bases short, with 7 bases between. The CDR3 loop reads CASSPLMNTEAFF. The CDR3 DNA sequence: TGTGCCAGCAGTCCCTTGATGAACACTGAAGCTTTCTTT.

The J gene is TRBJ2-7, the V gene TRBV9; TRBD1 aligns across 7 bases. The germline CDR1 and CDR2 sequences are SGDLS and YYNGEE. Losses at the gene ends were 0 bases for V and 2 bases for J; bases not matched to a gene: 2. This CDR3 comprises 14 residues. Here the CDR3 reads CASSVGQGPYEQYF. The CDR3 DNA sequence: TGTGCCAGCAGCGTAGGACAGGGCCCCTACGAGCAGTACTTC. Based on the CDR3 plus reference TRBV9 and TRBJ2-7, the full variable domain is DSGVTQTPKHLITATGQRVTLRCSPRSGDLSVYWYQQSLDQGLQFLIQYYNGEERAKGNILERFSAQQFPDLHSELNLSSLELGDSALYFCASSVGQGPYEQYFGPGTRLTVT.

This clone was recorded only once. Other DNA sequences in this sample translate to the same CDR3. V and J are TRBV7-9 and TRBJ2-7; D gene unclear. Germline V lookup: CDR1 SEHNR, CDR2 FQNEAQ (reference sequence). The CDR3 runs to 14 residues. With 0 bases removed from V and 2 bases from J, the gap between germline ends came to 8 bases. The CDR3 nucleotides are TGTGCCAGCAGCTTAGCAGGAACTCCCTACGAGCAGTACTTC. Amino acid sequence: CASSLAGTPYEQYF.

This clone has only a few counts. The chain has TRBV7-9 and TRBJ2-1; 8 bases map to TRBD2. Germline loops: CDR1 SEHNR, CDR2 FQNEAQ (reference sequence). The ends lost 4 bases at V and 9 bases at J; junction bases unmatched: 14. The CDR3 is made up of 16 amino acids. DNA of the CDR3: TGTGCCAGCAGCTGGGCGGGAGCGGGAGTTGATTCTGAGCAGTTCTTC. It translates to CASSWAGAGVDSEQFF.

The chain joins TRBV4-3 to TRBJ1-2; no reliable D call. The CDR3 has 14 residues. Between the trimmed V and J ends, which lost 1 base and 1 base, there was a span of 7 bases. Germline CDR1 is LGHNA and CDR2 is YSLEER. In DNA form, the CDR3 reads TGCGCCAGCAGCCAAGGACGTGTTAACTATGGCTACACCTTC. Protein: CASSQGRVNYGYTF.

The chain couples TRBV9 to TRBJ2-1; the match to TRBD2 covers 9 bases. CDR3 length: 16 amino acids. The V gene end was trimmed by 4 bases and the J gene end by 9 bases; junction bases not matched to a gene: 14. Germline CDR1 and CDR2: SGDLS and YYNGEE. The CDR3: CASSLGAGGPYSEQFF. CDR3 sequence (DNA): TGTGCCAGCAGCCTCGGCGCGGGAGGGCCGTATAGTGAGCAGTTCTTC.

The V call is TRBV5-8, the J call TRBJ2-7, with 7 bases that match TRBD1. J gave up 2 bases and V 4 bases, and 6 bases lay outside the gene matches. Germline V gene data show CDR1 as SGHTS and CDR2 as YDEGEE. The CDR3 consists of 14 residues. CDR3 in DNA: TGTGCCAGCAGCCGCCGGACAGGAACCTACGAGCAGTACTTC. Its translation is CASSRRTGTYEQYF.

The chain has TRBV5-8 and TRBJ2-1; a weak D match, TRBD2 (5 bases). In germline, CDR1 is SGHTS, CDR2 YDEGEE. The CDR3 consists of 12 residues. Trimming removed 4 bases at V and 9 bases at J, with 11 bases between. CDR3 region: CASSPTSFEQFF. In DNA form, the CDR3 reads TGTGCCAGCAGCCCAACTAGTTTTGAGCAGTTCTTC.

For this clone: The junction departs from the called germline gene at one end, perhaps through a read error. The chain recombines TRBV7-7 with TRBJ2-7; 13 nucleotides align to TRBD2. The CDR3 sequence is 15 residues long. Germline CDR1 reads SSHAT; CDR2 reads FNYEAQ (reference sequence). CDR3 sequence (DNA): TGTGCTAGCAGCCCAGGGACTAGCGGGGACTACGAGCAGTACTTC. It encodes CASSPGTSGDYEQYF.

This sequence joins TRBV7-8 and TRBJ2-2; 8 bases are a match to TRBD1. Per germline, CDR1 SGHVS and CDR2 FQNEAQ. V dropped 5 bases and J dropped 5; count of bases not matched to a gene: 7. CDR3 length equals 15 residues. The CDR3 coding sequence is TGTGCCAGCAGCCTATCAGGGGGCGCAACCGGGGAGCTGTTTTTT. Amino acids: CASSLSGGATGELFF.

CDR3 DNA: TGTGCCAGCAGTTTACTCGGCCGGGGGGAGGATTGGGAGACCCAGTACTTC. Amino acid sequence: CASSLLGRGEDWETQYF. The rearrangement links TRBV27 to TRBJ2-5; 7 bases are a match to TRBD2. J was trimmed by 5 bases and V by 2 bases; bases with no gene match: 14. Germline lookup yields CDR1 MNHEY and CDR2 SMNVEV (reference sequence). The CDR3 is 17 amino acids.

V is TRBV19 and J is TRBJ2-7, with 8 bases lining up with TRBD1. V was clipped by 5 bases and J by 5 bases; unmatched bases: 11. The length of the CDR3 is 15 residues. Germline V gene data show CDR1 as LNHDA and CDR2 as SQIVND (reference sequence). The CDR3 nucleotides read TGTGCCAGTAGTGACCGACAGGGGATATACGACGAGCAGTACTTC. It specifies CASSDRQGIYDEQYF.